This T cell receptor (beta chain) was found in a study of siplizumab effects on memory and regulatory T cells. Overall study findings and caveats: The study did not confirm that proliferating Tregs from siplizumab cultures were suppressive. Naive T cells were seen as more diverse than memory cells and as major alloresponse contributors. No more than a minor fraction of alloreactive clones could be traced back to unstimulated subsets.

Germline CDR1 and CDR2: SGHTA and FQGNSA. The CDR3 contains 14 residues. V lost 0 bases to trimming and J lost 8 bases, with 11 bases between them. For every sample, around 9.6 x 10^4 TCR templates were assayed. The protocol was immunoSEQ multiplex PCR, while the TCRdb copy is restricted to in-frame clones and leaves out a portion. The profile shows under 110,000 clones, around 90% of them singletons. With respect to this clone: Its antigen is still unknown.

This TCR came from a human donor in good health. This chain links TRBV7-2 with TRBJ1-5; D perhaps matches TRBD1 (5 bases). Sequenced input: non-Treg CD4+ T cells sorted from blood. The CDR3 spells CASSLANRGEPQHF. CDR3 bases: TGTGCCAGCAGCTTAGCAAATCGAGGGGAGCCCCAGCATTTT.